Below are 16 T cell receptor beta chains sequenced from a single sample in a study of metastatic and nonmetastatic thyroid tumors. Via MiXCR, TCRdb re-called the PCR reads. The repertoire holds approximately 12,000 clones, with 25% to 40% as singletons. Thyroid surgery was preceded by no treatment in any patient. The material sequenced was tumor tissue. The receptors originated from a male donor with papillary thyroid cancer or a benign thyroid nodule (not recorded which). Some clones in this sample may be carry-over from other donors' samples.

This clone was counted a single time. The chain employs TRBV20-1 and TRBJ1-1; 7 bases are shared with TRBD1. CDR1 is DFQATT, CDR2 SNEGSKA, per germline (reference sequence). With 2 bases clipped from V and 6 bases from J, the junction kept 15 bases outside the gene matches. CDR3 size: 16 residues. CDR3 sequence: CSARTGTGVGVSEAFF. The CDR3 DNA reads as TGCAGTGCTAGAACCGGTACAGGGGTCGGTGTATCTGAAGCTTTCTTT.

This clone was found a few times. The chain recombines TRBV7-2 with TRBJ1-1, with unresolved D. The CDR3 has 11 amino acids. V lost 5 bases and J 4 bases, leaving 5 bases between the germline ends. Germline CDR1 reads SGHTA; CDR2 reads FQGNSA. This CDR3 is CASSRFTEAFF. The DNA of the CDR3 is TGTGCCAGCAGCCGTTTCACTGAAGCTTTCTTT.

This clone is termed medium-sized. The chain uses TRBV7-9 and TRBJ2-1; perhaps TRBD2 as D (6 bases). The CDR3 has 11 amino acids. V lost 4 bases, J lost 15 bases, and 13 bases lay in between. Germline V lookup: CDR1 SEHNR, CDR2 FQNEAQ (reference sequence). As DNA, the CDR3 is TGTGCCAGCAGCTCTTCTAGCGAGACGTTCTTC. It translates to CASSSSSETFF.

This clone has only one observation. The chain couples TRBV7-3 to TRBJ1-2; a weak D match, TRBD1 (5 bases). The CDR3 loop spans 13 amino acids. Germline V lookup: CDR1 SGHTA, CDR2 FQGTGA. Trimming took 0 bases from V and 8 from J, leaving 10 bases between them. The DNA of the CDR3 is TGTGCCAGCAGCTTAACTTCGGGGGTAGGCTACACCTTC. This sequence encodes CASSLTSGVGYTF.

In this sample, this clone is medium-sized (0.01 to 0.1%). V is TRBV9 and J is TRBJ2-3; 9 positions agree with TRBD2. V lost 0 bases to trimming and J lost 1 base; unmatched junction nucleotides: 6. This CDR3 contains 17 residues. CDR1 and CDR2 (germline): SGDLS, YYNGEE. The CDR3 nucleotides are TGTGCCAGCAGCGTAGCCCCTAGCGGGATGGGCACAGATACGCAGTATTTT. It encodes CASSVAPSGMGTDTQYF.

This clone appeared many times. The chain uses TRBV5-4 and TRBJ1-3; weak D call: TRBD1 (5 bases). The CDR3 length is 14 residues. Looked up from germline, CDR1 is SGHNT and CDR2 is YYREEE (reference sequence). Trimming took 2 bases from V and 1 from J, leaving 7 bases between them. The DNA of the CDR3 is TGTGCCAGCAGCTTAGACAGATCTGGAAACACCATATATTTT. Amino acids: CASSLDRSGNTIYF.

The chain couples TRBV18 to TRBJ1-1; tentative D call: TRBD1 (6 bases). CDR3 length: 15 amino acids. CDR1 is KGHSH, CDR2 LQKENI, per germline. The V end was cut by 1 base, the J end by 1 base, with 10 bases between. The DNA for the CDR3 is TGTGCCAGCTCACCACGGGACAACCGGAACACTGAAGCTTTCTTT. It encodes CASSPRDNRNTEAFF.

This chain connects TRBV19 to TRBJ1-3; 7 bases are shared with TRBD1. J gave up 6 bases and V 10 bases, and 12 bases lay outside the gene matches. Germline loops: CDR1 LNHDA, CDR2 SQIVND (reference sequence). There are 14 residues in the CDR3. The CDR3 sequence: CATTQGTAKNTIYF. The DNA of the CDR3 is TGTGCCACCACTCAGGGGACAGCCAAAAACACCATATATTTT.

A word on this clone: At one boundary the junction diverges from the germline segment, which might be a read error. V is TRBV11-1 and J is TRBJ1-2; possibly TRBD1 for D (6 bases). This CDR3 contains 17 residues. The germline V gene encodes CDR1 SGHAT and CDR2 FQDESV (reference sequence). The CDR3: CSSSLSWATGSVTGYTF. The CDR3 nucleotides read TGTTCCAGCAGCTTGTCTTGGGCGACAGGCAGTGTCACTGGCTACACCTTC.

The V and J genes are TRBV7-9 and TRBJ1-2; 8 nucleotides line up with TRBD1. In germline, CDR1 is SEHNR, CDR2 FQNEAQ (reference sequence). V was pared by 2 bases and J by 0 bases, with 2 bases of the junction left unmatched. This CDR3 spans 15 amino acids. CDR3 in amino acids: CASSLQGASNYGYTF. The CDR3 DNA reads TGTGCCAGCAGCTTACAGGGGGCGTCTAACTATGGCTACACCTTC.

The rearrangement uses TRBV7-2 and TRBJ2-7; 7 bases are a match to TRBD1. Germline trimming cut 5 bases from V and 1 base from J; bases unmatched to any gene: 5. Germline-derived CDR1 and CDR2 are SGHTA and FQGNSA. CDR3 length: 14 residues. The CDR3 sequence: CASSKQTGSYEQYF. CDR3 in DNA: TGTGCCAGCAGCAAACAGACAGGGTCCTACGAGCAGTACTTC. Full variable domain (outside the CDR3, taken from reference TRBV7-2 and TRBJ2-7): GAGVSQSPSNKVTEKGKDVELRCDPISGHTALYWYRQSLGQGLEFLIYFQGNSAPDKSGLPSDRFSAERTGGSVSTLTIQRTQQEDSAVYLCASSKQTGSYEQYFGPGTRLTVT.

By sample share, this clone is medium-sized. The genes are TRBV6-1 and TRBJ1-2, with 8 bases lining up with TRBD1. The CDR3 sequence is 15 residues long. In germline, CDR1 is MNHNS, CDR2 SASEGT. J was trimmed by 5 bases and V by 6 bases; bases with no gene match: 11. In nucleotides, the CDR3 is TGTGCCAGCAGACAAGGACAGGGTGGGGCGTATGGCTACACCTTC. Its protein product is CASRQGQGGAYGYTF.

Ten or more counts support this clone. One end of the junction varies from germline; a read error may be responsible. V gene TRBV11-2 combines with J gene TRBJ1-2; 10 bases line up with TRBD1. The CDR3 has 17 amino acids. CDR1 is SGHAT, CDR2 FQNNGV, per germline. The CDR3 DNA sequence: TGTGCCAGCAGCTCCTCCCGGGACAGGGGCCCCGAGGGTGGCTACGCCTTC. Encoded protein: CASSSSRDRGPEGGYAF.

This clone was counted only a few times. This rearrangement joins TRBV27 to TRBJ2-7; perhaps TRBD1 as D (5 bases). The V end lost 8 bases, the J end lost 3 bases, and 17 bases lay between the germline ends. The germline V gene has CDR1 MNHEY and CDR2 SMNVEV (reference sequence). The CDR3 totals 14 residues. DNA of the CDR3: TGTGCCAGCGGACAAACCCTGGACCACTACGAGCAGTACTTC. Its translation is CASGQTLDHYEQYF.

The rearrangement joins TRBV19 to TRBJ2-2; 7 bases agree with TRBD1. Losses at the gene ends were 11 bases for V and 7 bases for J; bases not matched to a gene: 16. The CDR3 covers 15 residues. The germline gives CDR1 LNHDA, CDR2 SQIVND (reference sequence). The CDR3 coding sequence is TGTGCCTGTGCCCCCCCGACAGGGTATTACGGGGAGCTGTTTTTT. It translates to CACAPPTGYYGELFF.

About this clone itself: A read error is likely, as this CDR3 ends without the conserved phenylalanine or tryptophan. The DNA is omitted, as the CDR3 cannot be located on it reliably, and the CDR3 follows TCRdb's listing. V is TRBV7-3 and J is TRBJ2-6; the DNA was not compared with TRBD2, the D call given in the table. The length of the CDR3 is 10 amino acids, counting both ends. CDR1 SGHTA and CDR2 FQGTGA come from the germline V gene. This CDR3 is CASSPTLRLA.